This T cell receptor (beta chain) was obtained from a study of cytomegalovirus exposure and HLA in healthy donors. Study background: The study placed 80% to 85% of its approximately 360 genotyped donors in the Caucasian-associated ancestry cluster.

This CDR3 has 15 amino acids. Germline CDR1 and CDR2: SGDLS and YYNGEE. Trimming removed 0 bases at V and 2 bases at J, with 9 bases between. With 60 Vbeta and 13 Jbeta primers, the PCR was carried out. Data came from immunoSEQ multiplex PCR; TCRdb stores just in-frame clones and leaves some out. The data hold 120,000 or so clones, with about three quarters observed a single time. Sequenced input: PBMCs. This chain uses TRBV9 with TRBJ2-1, with D possibly being TRBD1 (5 bases). This TCR was recovered from a woman between 40 and 55 years old in good health and CMV-seronegative. The CDR3: CASSVDGATYNEQFF. Written as DNA, the CDR3 is TGTGCCAGCAGCGTAGATGGGGCCACCTACAATGAGCAGTTCTTC.